This entry lists 5 T cell receptor beta chains sequenced from one sample in a study of blood T cell repertoires in COVID-19. Profiled with immunoSEQ multiplex PCR; TCRdb holds only in-frame clones, not every one. The table lists approximately 670,000 clones, 75% to 90% of them singletons. The sample consisted of peripheral blood. All receptors come from a woman under 30 with acute or convalescent COVID-19.

This clone came up once. The chain carries TRBV7-2 and TRBJ2-3; 7 bases are a match to TRBD2. From germline, CDR1 is SGHTA and CDR2 FQGNSA. Trimming at V came to 1 base and at J to 5 bases, leaving 3 bases not matched to a gene. The CDR3 contains 14 residues. CDR3 loop: CASSLVTGGDTQYF. As DNA, the CDR3 is TGTGCCAGCAGCTTAGTAACGGGGGGAGATACGCAGTATTTT.

This sequence joins TRBV25-1 and TRBJ2-7; 8 nucleotides align to TRBD1. The CDR3 is made up of 16 amino acids. CDR1 and CDR2 from the germline V gene are MGHDK and SYGVNS. V shed 4 bases, J shed 3 bases, and the junction held 11 bases outside the gene matches. The chain's CDR3 is CASSALTGGAYYEQYF. The CDR3 DNA follows: TGTGCCAGCAGTGCCCTAACAGGGGGAGCTTACTACGAGCAGTACTTC.

This clone came up once. The chain couples TRBV11-2 to TRBJ1-4; 9 bases are a match to TRBD1. Germline V gene data show CDR1 as SGHAT and CDR2 as FQNNGV. The junction had 13 bases not matched to a gene; V was cut back by 6 bases and J by 8 bases. The CDR3 runs to 16 residues. The CDR3 DNA is TGTGCCAGCAGAAAAGCGTGGGACAGGGAGTCCGAAAAACTGTTTTTT. Amino acids: CASRKAWDRESEKLFF.

J is TRBJ2-1 and V is TRBV19, with 11 nucleotides matching TRBD2. The CDR3 contains 13 residues. The V gene end was trimmed by 3 bases and the J gene end by 12 bases; junction bases not matched to a gene: 4. CDR1 is LNHDA, CDR2 SQIVND, per germline (reference sequence). In DNA form, the CDR3 reads TGTGCCAGTAGTATGCTAGCGGGGGGTCTGCAGTTCTTC. Protein sequence: CASSMLAGGLQFF.

The chain recombines TRBV9 with TRBJ2-2; TRBD1 matches at 12 bases. V dropped 4 bases and J dropped 7; count of bases not matched to a gene: 8. Germline-derived CDR1 and CDR2 are SGDLS and YYNGEE. The CDR3 is 16 amino acids. The CDR3 reads CASSPGTGGAGGELFF. Written as DNA, the CDR3 is TGTGCCAGCAGCCCCGGGACAGGGGGCGCGGGCGGGGAGCTGTTTTTT.